These 10 T cell receptor beta chains came from one sample sequenced in a study of monozygotic twins with inflammatory bowel disease. TCRdb reprocessed the 5' RACE reads and keeps a single row for each CDR3 protein, giving no DNA. Here the sample table reports 80,000 or so distinct CDR3 sequences. The sequencing sample was made of blood. The receptors were gathered from a human donor with ulcerative colitis or Crohn's disease, or a healthy co-twin of an affected twin (not recorded which).

This chain links TRBV20-1 with TRBJ2-1; there is no DNA to check the TCRdb D call of TRBD1. The CDR3 has 14 amino acids. Germline V gene lookup returns CDR1 DFQATT and CDR2 SNEGSKA (reference sequence). The CDR3 is CSAPGGGRGNEQFF.

The V call is TRBV5-1, the J call TRBJ2-1. CDR3 length: 11 residues. Germline CDR1 is SGHRS and CDR2 is YFSETQ. The CDR3 sequence: CASSLSYEQFF.

The V and J genes are TRBV10-3 and TRBJ1-1. The CDR3 sequence is 14 residues long. Germline V gene data show CDR1 as ENHRY and CDR2 as SYGVKD. The CDR3 is CAISEPELNTEAFF.

This chain links TRBV10-3 with TRBJ1-2; TCRdb's D call of TRBD1 is untestable without DNA. The CDR3 runs 17 residues. Per germline, CDR1 ENHRY and CDR2 SYGVKD. CDR3 amino acids: CAISGRGGTGANYGYTF.

The rearrangement uses TRBV6-1 and TRBJ2-3; TCRdb outputs TRBD1, but without DNA this stays unchecked. This CDR3 has 15 residues. CDR1 and CDR2 (germline): MNHNS, SASEGT. CDR3 protein: CASGDGGGTTDTQYF.

The chain recombines TRBV7-9 with TRBJ2-3; lacking DNA, the TRBD1 call made by TCRdb goes unchecked. The germline gives CDR1 SEHNR, CDR2 FQNEAQ (reference sequence). This CDR3 has 12 residues. The CDR3 loop reads CARGALGDTQYF.

J is TRBJ2-2 and V is TRBV4-1; TCRdb names TRBD1, which stays unverified in the absence of DNA. This CDR3 comprises 15 residues. The germline V gene has CDR1 MGHRA and CDR2 YSYEKL. The CDR3 spells CASSLRTGLTGELFF.

V is TRBV5-1 and J is TRBJ2-5. The CDR3 spans 12 residues. Germline V gene sequence: CDR1 SGHRS, CDR2 YFSETQ. CDR3 sequence: CASSKLQETQYF.

The chain joins TRBV18 to TRBJ1-2. The germline CDR1 and CDR2 sequences are KGHSH and LQKENI. The CDR3 consists of 15 residues. The CDR3 sequence is CASSSGPNVGYGYTF. Using reference TRBV18 and TRBJ1-2 for the parts outside the CDR3, the full variable domain is NAGVMQNPRHLVRRRGQEARLRCSPMKGHSHVYWYRQLPEEGLKFMVYLQKENIIDESGMPKERFSAEFPKEGPSILRIQQVVRGDSAAYFCASSSGPNVGYGYTFGSGTRLTVV.

The chain combines TRBV5-1 with TRBJ1-1. Germline V gene lookup returns CDR1 SGHRS and CDR2 YFSETQ. The CDR3 runs 11 residues. The CDR3 sequence: CASSLDTEAFF.